The sequence of this TCR beta chain was determined in a study of OX40 agonist ivuxolimab in advanced cancers. Sequencing was performed with immunoSEQ multiplex PCR; in TCRdb, only in-frame clones are kept and a portion is missing. This table holds more than 60,000 clones, 87% found once. The sequence derives from an adult with an advanced solid tumor such as melanoma, head and neck, liver or kidney cancer. The sequencing here drew on CD4+ or CD8+ T cells sorted from blood, taken in a trial of the OX40 agonist ivuxolimab.

The CDR3 loop is CSVEKGARTEAFF. The CDR3 coding sequence is TGCAGCGTTGAAAAGGGGGCGCGGACTGAAGCTTTCTTT. The chain couples TRBV29-1 to TRBJ1-1, with TRBD1 identical over 7 bases. J was trimmed by 5 bases and V by 2 bases; bases with no gene match: 5. Per the germline V gene, CDR1 is SQVTM and CDR2 is ANQGSEA. This CDR3 has 13 amino acids. The full variable domain, completed using reference TRBV29-1 and TRBJ1-1, is SAVISQKPSRDICQRGTSLTIQCQVDSQVTMMFWYRQQPGQSLTLIATANQGSEATYESGFVIDKFPISRPNLTFSTLTVSNMSPEDSSIYLCSVEKGARTEAFFGQGTRLTVV.